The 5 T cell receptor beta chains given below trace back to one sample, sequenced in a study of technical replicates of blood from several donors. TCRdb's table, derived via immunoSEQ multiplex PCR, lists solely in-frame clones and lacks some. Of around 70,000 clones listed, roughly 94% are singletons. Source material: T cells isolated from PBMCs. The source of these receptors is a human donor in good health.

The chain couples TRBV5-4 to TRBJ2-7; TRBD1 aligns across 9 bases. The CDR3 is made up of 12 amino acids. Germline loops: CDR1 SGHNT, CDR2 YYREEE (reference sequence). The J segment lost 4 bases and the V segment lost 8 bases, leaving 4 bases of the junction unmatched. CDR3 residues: CASPGQGYEQYF. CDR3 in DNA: TGTGCCAGTCCCGGACAGGGGTACGAGCAGTACTTC.

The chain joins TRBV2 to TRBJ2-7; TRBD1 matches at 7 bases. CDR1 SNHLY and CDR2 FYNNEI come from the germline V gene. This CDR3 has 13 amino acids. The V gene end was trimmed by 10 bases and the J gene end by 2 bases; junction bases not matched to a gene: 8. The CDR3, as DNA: TGTGCCACCAAGGACAGGCGGACCTACGAGCAGTACTTC. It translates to CATKDRRTYEQYF.

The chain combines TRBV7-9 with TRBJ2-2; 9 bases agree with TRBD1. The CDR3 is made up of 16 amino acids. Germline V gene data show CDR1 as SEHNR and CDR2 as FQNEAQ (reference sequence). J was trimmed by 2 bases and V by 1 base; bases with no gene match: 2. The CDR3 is CASSLDTGGNTGELFF. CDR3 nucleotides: TGTGCCAGCAGCTTAGACACAGGGGGCAACACCGGGGAGCTGTTTTTT.

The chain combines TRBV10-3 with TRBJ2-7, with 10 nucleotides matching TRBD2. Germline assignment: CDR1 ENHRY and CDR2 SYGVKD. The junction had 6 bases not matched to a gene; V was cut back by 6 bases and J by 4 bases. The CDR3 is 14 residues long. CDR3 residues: CAIRDMTSGYEQYF. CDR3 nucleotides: TGTGCCATCAGGGATATGACTAGCGGGTACGAGCAGTACTTC.

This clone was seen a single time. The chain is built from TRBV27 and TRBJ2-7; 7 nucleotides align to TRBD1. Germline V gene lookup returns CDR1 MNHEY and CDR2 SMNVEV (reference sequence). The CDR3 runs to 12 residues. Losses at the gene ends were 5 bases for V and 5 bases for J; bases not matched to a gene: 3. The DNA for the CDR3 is TGTGCCAGCAGTCACAGGGGAAACGAGCAGTACTTC. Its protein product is CASSHRGNEQYF.